This TCR beta chain is from a study of blood T cell repertoires in COVID-19 (dated by TCRdb to about 2020). Background on the whole study: Samples from collaborators originated in the United States, Italy and Spain and spanned both the acute and convalescent phases of COVID-19. The prospective study material was composed of cDNA or gDNA derived from T cells, B-cell-depleted T cells, or PBMCs. Subjects who had been exposed to COVID-19, were actively infected with it, or had recovered from it provided the deeply sampled blood TCRbeta repertoires that made up the dataset. The repertoires were made available in a free public database intended to serve as a resource for research on the immune response to SARS-CoV-2. Samples came from the ongoing ImmuneRACE study (first 160 participants) plus 1,254 subjects from 6 global collaborators. A de-identified subject ID, COVID-19 status, age in years and sex were almost always included in the sample metadata. HLA class I and class II types, where available, came from metadata supplied by the sample provider rather than from assay-based typing. Study-wide findings and limitations: How much clinical and demographic metadata was included differed by source and by participant, and the metadata was provided uncurated.

TCRbeta CDR3 regions were amplified from genomic DNA using the immunoSEQ Assay, a bias-controlled multiplex PCR. In the source study's methods: The number of nucleated cells in each sample was estimated from the amplification of reference gene primers within the assay. Sequence reads were collapsed and filtered to measure the absolute abundance of every unique TCRbeta CDR3 rearrangement. Productive Simpson clonality was computed per sample as the square root of Simpson's diversity index over productive rearrangements. The table comes from immuneACCESS by way of TCRdb, which keeps in-frame sequences with V and J called. Part of the clones is missing from these tables; in studies checked, under half for an unresolved V gene and the rest for unknown reasons. The V and J calls and clone size are taken from that table; D and trimming were inferred from the DNA. Counted in this sample were some 61,000 clones; roughly 89% of them appeared once. The top ten hold around 8.1% of the sample.

Remarks on this clone: Its antigen has not been determined. Base qualities are not recorded, but no much larger clone differs from it by a single base.

Collaborating institutions collected whole blood in K2EDTA tubes following their own protocols. Collaborator samples were shipped for TCRbeta analysis as frozen whole blood, isolated PBMCs, or DNA extracted from either sample type. Taken from the germline V gene, the CDR1 and CDR2 loops are SNHLY and FYNNEI. Reading from cysteine to phenylalanine, the CDR3 counts 14 amino acids. Just the 42-base CDR3 DNA is kept, in frame starting at base 1. Trimmed from V: 6 bases; trimmed from J: 5 bases; junction bases lacking a gene match: 6. The receptor comes from a man aged 25 to 45 with acute or convalescent COVID-19. Recombination linked TRBV2 to TRBJ1-1, with 10 bases aligning to TRBD1. The sample comprised peripheral blood. The DNA sequence follows: TGTGCCAGCAGAGGTCGGACAGGGGGTACTGAAGCTTTCTTT. It is translated as CASRGRTGGTEAFF.